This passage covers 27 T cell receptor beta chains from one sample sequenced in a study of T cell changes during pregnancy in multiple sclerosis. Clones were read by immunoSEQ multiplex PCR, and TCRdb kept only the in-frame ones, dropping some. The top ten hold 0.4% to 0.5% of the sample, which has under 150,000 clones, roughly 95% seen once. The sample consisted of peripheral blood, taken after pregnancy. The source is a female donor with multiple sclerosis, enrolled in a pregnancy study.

CDR3 DNA sequence: TGTGCCAGCGCTAGGGGGGGTGTGCATGGCTACACCTTC. Translated, it gives CASARGGVHGYTF. The chain carries TRBV5-6 and TRBJ1-2, with TRBD1 as a possible D gene (6 bases). CDR1 and CDR2 from the germline V gene are SGHDT and YYEEEE. V lost 7 bases, J lost 6 bases, and 16 bases lay in between. The CDR3 covers 13 residues.

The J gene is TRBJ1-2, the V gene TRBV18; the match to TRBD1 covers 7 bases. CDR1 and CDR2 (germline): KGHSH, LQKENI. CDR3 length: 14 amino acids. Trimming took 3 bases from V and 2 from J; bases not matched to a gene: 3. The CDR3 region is CASSPTGQNYGYTF. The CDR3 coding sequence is TGTGCCAGCTCACCGACGGGACAGAACTATGGCTACACCTTC.

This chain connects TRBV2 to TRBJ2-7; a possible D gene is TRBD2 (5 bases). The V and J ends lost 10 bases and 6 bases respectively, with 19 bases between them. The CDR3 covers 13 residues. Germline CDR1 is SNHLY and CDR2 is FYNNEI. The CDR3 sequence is CATSSSLDIEQYF. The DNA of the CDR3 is TGTGCCACCTCGTCGTCACTAGATATCGAGCAGTACTTC.

The CDR3 DNA reads TGTGCCAGCAGCCAACAGCGGGACCGGTACCAAGAGACCCAGTACTTC. Translated, it gives CASSQQRDRYQETQYF. The chain links TRBV7-2 to TRBJ2-5; 7 nucleotides match TRBD2. Per the germline V gene, CDR1 is SGHTA and CDR2 is FQGNSA. The CDR3 is 16 residues long. Unmatched junction bases numbered 9, after V lost 5 bases and J lost 0 bases.

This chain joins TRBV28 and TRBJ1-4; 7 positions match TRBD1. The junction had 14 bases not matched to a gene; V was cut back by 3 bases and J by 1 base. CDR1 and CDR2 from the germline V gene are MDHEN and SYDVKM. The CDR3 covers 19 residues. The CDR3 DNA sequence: TGTGCCAGCAGTTTTGAGAGGACCCAGGGGGGAGTAACTAATGAAAAACTGTTTTTT. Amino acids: CASSFERTQGGVTNEKLFF.

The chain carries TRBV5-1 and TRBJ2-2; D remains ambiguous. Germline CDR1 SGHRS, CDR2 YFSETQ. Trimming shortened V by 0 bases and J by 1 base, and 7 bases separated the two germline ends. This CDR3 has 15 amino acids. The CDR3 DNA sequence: TGCGCCAGCAGCTTGGCGCAGTTGAACACCGGGGAGCTGTTTTTT. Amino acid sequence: CASSLAQLNTGELFF.

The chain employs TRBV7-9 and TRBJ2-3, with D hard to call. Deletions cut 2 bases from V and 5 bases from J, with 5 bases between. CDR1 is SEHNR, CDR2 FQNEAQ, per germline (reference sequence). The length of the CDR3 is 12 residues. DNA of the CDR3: TGTGCCAGCAGCTTATTTCTAGATACGCAGTATTTT. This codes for CASSLFLDTQYF.

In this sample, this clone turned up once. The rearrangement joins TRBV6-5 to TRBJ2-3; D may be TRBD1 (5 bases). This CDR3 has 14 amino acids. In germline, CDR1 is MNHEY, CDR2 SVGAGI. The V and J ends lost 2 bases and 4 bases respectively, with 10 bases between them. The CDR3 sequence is CASSYAGRSDTQYF. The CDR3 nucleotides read TGTGCCAGCAGTTACGCAGGGCGGTCAGATACGCAGTATTTT.

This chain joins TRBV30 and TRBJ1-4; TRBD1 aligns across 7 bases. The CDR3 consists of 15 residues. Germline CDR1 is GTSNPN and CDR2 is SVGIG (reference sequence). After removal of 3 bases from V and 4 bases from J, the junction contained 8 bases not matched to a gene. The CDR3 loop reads CAWSVSTGINEKLFF. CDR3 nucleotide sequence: TGTGCCTGGAGCGTGTCGACAGGGATTAATGAAAAACTGTTTTTT.

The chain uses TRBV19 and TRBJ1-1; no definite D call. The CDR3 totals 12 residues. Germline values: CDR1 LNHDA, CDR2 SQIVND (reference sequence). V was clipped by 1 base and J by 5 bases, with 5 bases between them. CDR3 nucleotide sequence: TGTGCCAGTAGTATAGGGCAGACTGAAGCTTTCTTT. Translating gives CASSIGQTEAFF.

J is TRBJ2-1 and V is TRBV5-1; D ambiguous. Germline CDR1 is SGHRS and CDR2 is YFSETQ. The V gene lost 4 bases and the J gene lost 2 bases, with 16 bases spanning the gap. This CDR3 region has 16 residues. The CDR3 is CASSVEERNAYNEQFF. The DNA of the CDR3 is TGCGCCAGCAGCGTAGAAGAAAGAAACGCCTACAATGAGCAGTTCTTC.

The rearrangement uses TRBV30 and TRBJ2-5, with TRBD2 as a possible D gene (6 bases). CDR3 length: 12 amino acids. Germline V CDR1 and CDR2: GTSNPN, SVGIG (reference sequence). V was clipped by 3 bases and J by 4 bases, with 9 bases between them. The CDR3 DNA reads TGTGCCTGGAGGGCGGGGCCAGAGACCCAGTACTTC. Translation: CAWRAGPETQYF.

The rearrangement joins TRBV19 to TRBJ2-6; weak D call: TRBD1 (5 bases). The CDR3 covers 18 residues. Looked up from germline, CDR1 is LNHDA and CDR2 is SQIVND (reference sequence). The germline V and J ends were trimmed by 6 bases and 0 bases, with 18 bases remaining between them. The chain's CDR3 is CASSIPTDPTSGANVLTF. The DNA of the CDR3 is TGTGCCAGTAGCATACCGACAGATCCCACCTCTGGGGCCAACGTCCTGACTTTC.

CDR3 bases: TGCAGCGTTGGAAGCGGGATGACGTTCTTC. Residues: CSVGSGMTFF. This sequence joins TRBV29-1 and TRBJ2-1, with 7 nucleotides matching TRBD2. The CDR3 has 10 amino acids. The J segment lost 15 bases and the V segment lost 4 bases, leaving 6 bases of the junction unmatched. Germline CDR1 is SQVTM and CDR2 is ANQGSEA.

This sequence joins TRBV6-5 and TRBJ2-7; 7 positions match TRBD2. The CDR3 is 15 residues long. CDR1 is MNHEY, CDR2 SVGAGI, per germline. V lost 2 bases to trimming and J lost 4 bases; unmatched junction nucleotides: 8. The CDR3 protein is CASSYGGSFPYEQYF. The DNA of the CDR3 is TGTGCCAGCAGTTACGGCGGGAGTTTCCCTTACGAGCAGTACTTC.

The CDR3 region has the DNA TGTGCCAGCAGCTTAATCCGAGAGAATGAAGCTTTCTTT. Translation: CASSLIRENEAFF. The V call is TRBV7-9, the J call TRBJ1-1; D call uncertain. This CDR3 is built from 13 residues. Germline values: CDR1 SEHNR, CDR2 FQNEAQ (reference sequence). With 2 bases removed from V and 7 bases from J, the gap between germline ends came to 11 bases.

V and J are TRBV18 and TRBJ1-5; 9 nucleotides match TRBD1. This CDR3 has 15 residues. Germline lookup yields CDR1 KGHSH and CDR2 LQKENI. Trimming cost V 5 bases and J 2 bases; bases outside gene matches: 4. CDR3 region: CASSEDRGGNQPQHF. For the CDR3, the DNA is TGTGCCAGCTCAGAGGACAGGGGTGGCAATCAGCCCCAGCATTTT.

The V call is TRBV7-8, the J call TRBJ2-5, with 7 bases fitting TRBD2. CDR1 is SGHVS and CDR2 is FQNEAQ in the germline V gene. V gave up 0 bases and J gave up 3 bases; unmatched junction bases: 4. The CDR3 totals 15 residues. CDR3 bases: TGTGCCAGCAGCTTAGCCTGGGCGGGGGAAGAGACCCAGTACTTC. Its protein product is CASSLAWAGEETQYF.

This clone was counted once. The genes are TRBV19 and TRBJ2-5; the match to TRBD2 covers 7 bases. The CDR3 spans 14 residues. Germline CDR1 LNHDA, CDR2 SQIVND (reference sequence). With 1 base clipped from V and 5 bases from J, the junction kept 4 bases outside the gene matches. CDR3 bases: TGTGCCAGTAGTATAGGGACTAGAAGGGAGACCCAGTACTTC. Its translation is CASSIGTRRETQYF.

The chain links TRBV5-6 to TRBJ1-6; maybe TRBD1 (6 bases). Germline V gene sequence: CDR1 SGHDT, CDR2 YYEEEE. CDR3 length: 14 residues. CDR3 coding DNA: TGTGCAGCCTCGACAGGCGCGCTGAGTTCACCCCTCCACTTT. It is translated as CAASTGALSSPLHF.

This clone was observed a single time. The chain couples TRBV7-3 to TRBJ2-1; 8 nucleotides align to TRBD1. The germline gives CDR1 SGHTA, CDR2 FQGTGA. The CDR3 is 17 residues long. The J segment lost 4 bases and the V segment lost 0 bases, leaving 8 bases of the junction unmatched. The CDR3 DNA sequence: TGTGCCAGCAGCTTAACGACAGGGGTTGTGGGTTACAATGAGCAGTTCTTC. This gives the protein CASSLTTGVVGYNEQFF.

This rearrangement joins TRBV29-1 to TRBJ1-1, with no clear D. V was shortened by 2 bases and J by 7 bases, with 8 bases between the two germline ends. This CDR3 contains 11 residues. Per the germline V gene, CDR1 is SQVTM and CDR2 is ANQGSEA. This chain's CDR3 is CSVELGLEAFF. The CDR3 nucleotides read TGCAGCGTTGAACTAGGTCTTGAAGCTTTCTTT.

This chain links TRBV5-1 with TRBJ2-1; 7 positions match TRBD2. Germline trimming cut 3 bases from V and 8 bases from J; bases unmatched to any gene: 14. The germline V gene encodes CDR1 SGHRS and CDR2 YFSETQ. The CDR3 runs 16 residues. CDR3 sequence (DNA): TGCGCCAGCAGCTCCCCCTTTGCGGGAGTAAAGGATGAGCAGTTCTTC. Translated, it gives CASSSPFAGVKDEQFF.

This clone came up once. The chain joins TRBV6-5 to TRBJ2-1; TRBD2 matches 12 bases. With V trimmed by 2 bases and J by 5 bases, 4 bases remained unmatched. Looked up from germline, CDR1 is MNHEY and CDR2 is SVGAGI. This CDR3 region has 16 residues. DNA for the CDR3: TGTGCCAGCAGTTACCCGGGACTAGCGGGTAACAATGAGCAGTTCTTC. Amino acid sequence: CASSYPGLAGNNEQFF.

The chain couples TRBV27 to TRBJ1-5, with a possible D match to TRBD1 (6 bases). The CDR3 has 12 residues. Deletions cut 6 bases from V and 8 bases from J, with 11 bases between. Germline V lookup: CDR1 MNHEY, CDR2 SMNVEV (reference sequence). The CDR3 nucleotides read TGTGCCAGCAGGACCCCAGGGGAGCCCCAGCATTTT. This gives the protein CASRTPGEPQHF.

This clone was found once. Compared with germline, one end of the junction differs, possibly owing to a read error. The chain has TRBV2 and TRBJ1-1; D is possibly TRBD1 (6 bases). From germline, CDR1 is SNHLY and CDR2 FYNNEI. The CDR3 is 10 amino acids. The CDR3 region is CASGDRLAFF. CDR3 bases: TGTGCCAGCGGTGACAGGTTAGCTTTCTTT.

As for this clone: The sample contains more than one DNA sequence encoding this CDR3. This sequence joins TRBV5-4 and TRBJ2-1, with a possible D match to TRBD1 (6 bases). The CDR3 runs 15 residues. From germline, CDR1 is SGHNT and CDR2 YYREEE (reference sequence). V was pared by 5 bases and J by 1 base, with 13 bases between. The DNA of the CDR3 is TGTGCCAGCAGGCTGACAGGTCCGTCCTACAATGAGCAGTTCTTC. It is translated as CASRLTGPSYNEQFF. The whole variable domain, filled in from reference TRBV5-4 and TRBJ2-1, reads ETGVTQSPTHLIKTRGQQVTLRCSSQSGHNTVSWYQQALGQGPQFIFQYYREEENGRGNFPPRFSGLQFPNYSSELNVNALELDDSALYLCASRLTGPSYNEQFFGPGTRLTVL.